This T cell receptor beta chain was found in a study of blood T cell repertoires in COVID-19. Background on the study: PBMCs, B-cell-depleted T cells, or T cells were the source of the cDNA or gDNA that made up the material.

As processed by the authors: By means of reference gene primer amplification, nucleated cell counts were estimated. Measured with immunoSEQ multiplex PCR; TCRdb has only the in-frame clones, and not every one. V, J and clone size derive from that table, while D and trimming were established from the DNA sequence. The sample includes some 200,000 clones, around 82% seen only once; the top ten take more than 4.5%. The CDR3 loop spans 12 amino acids. V lost 5 bases, J lost 9 bases, and 8 bases lay in between. CDR1 SEHNR and CDR2 FQNEAQ come from the germline V gene (reference sequence). The participants were between 18 and 89 years old and came from roughly 25 US areas.

This receptor was obtained from a woman between 50 and 59 years old who had been exposed to COVID-19. The chain recombines TRBV7-9 with TRBJ1-6; no reliable D call. The specimen was PBMCs or T cells enriched from blood (not recorded which). CDR3 bases: TGTGCCAGCAGCCTATTGAGTTCACCCCTCCACTTT. Residues: CASSLLSSPLHF.